This paragraph reports one TCR beta chain. The sample comes from a study of blood T cell repertoires in COVID-19. Study summary: PBMCs, B-cell-depleted T cells, or T cells were the source of the cDNA or gDNA that made up the material.

This CDR3 is 13 amino acids long. The germline V gene encodes CDR1 LGHNA and CDR2 YSLEER. V was shortened by 4 bases and J by 0 bases, with 7 bases between the two germline ends. Study processing details: The assay estimated nucleated cells by amplifying reference gene primers. The method was immunoSEQ multiplex PCR; TCRdb's version includes in-frame clones alone and lacks a portion of them. For V, J and clone size, that table is used; D and trimming come from the DNA. In the table there are tens of thousands of clones, about 80% of which are singletons. The TCR was taken from a human donor in a cohort sampled during active COVID-19. V gene TRBV4-3 combines with J gene TRBJ2-7; D unresolved. Sequencing was carried out using peripheral blood. CDR3 residues: CASSPAGSYEQYF. The CDR3 DNA reads TGCGCCAGCAGCCCCGCAGGCTCCTACGAGCAGTACTTC.